This TCR beta chain comes out of a study of cytomegalovirus exposure and HLA in healthy donors. TCRdb keeps only in-frame clones here, not all; method: immunoSEQ multiplex PCR. The sample lists some 150,000 clones; over 80% were seen once. With 4 bases removed from V and 0 bases from J, the gap between germline ends came to 11 bases. CDR1 SGHTS and CDR2 YDEGEE come from the germline V gene. This CDR3 has 15 residues. General observations from the study: Overall, roughly 150 TCR beta chains were annotated as cytomegalovirus-associated.

A word on this clone: As yet, its antigen is unknown.

This chain uses TRBV5-8 with TRBJ2-1; D gene uncertain. Source material: PBMCs. The source of this sequence is a man in his late teens or twenties in good health and CMV-seropositive. The DNA for the CDR3 is TGTGCCAGCAGCCTTAGACATTACTCCTACAATGAGCAGTTCTTC. Translating gives CASSLRHYSYNEQFF.